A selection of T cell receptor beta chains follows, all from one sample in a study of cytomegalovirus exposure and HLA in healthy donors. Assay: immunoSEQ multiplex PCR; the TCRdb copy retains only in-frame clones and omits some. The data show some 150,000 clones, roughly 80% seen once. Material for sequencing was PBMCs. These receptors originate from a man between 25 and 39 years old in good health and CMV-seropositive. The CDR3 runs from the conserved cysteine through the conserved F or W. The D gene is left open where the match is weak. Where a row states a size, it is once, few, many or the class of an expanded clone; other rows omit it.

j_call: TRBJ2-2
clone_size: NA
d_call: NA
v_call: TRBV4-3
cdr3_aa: CASSQESDVADTGELFF
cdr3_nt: TGCGCCAGCAGCCAAGAATCGGACGTAGCGGACACCGGGGAGCTGTTTTTT

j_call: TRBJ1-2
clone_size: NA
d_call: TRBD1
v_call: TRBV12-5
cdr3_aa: CASGWGDRVVYGYTF
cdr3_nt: TGTGCTAGTGGTTGGGGGGACAGAGTAGTCTATGGCTACACCTTC

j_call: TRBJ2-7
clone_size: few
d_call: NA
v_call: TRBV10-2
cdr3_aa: CASSGQEGDEQYF
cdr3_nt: TGCGCCAGCAGTGGGCAAGAGGGCGACGAGCAGTACTTC

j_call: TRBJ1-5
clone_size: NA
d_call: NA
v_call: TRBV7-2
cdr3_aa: CASSINRANQPQHF
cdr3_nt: TGTGCCAGCAGTATAAACAGGGCTAATCAGCCCCAGCATTTT

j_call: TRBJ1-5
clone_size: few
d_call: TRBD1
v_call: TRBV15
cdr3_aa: CATSGGQISNQPQHF
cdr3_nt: TGTGCCACCAGCGGGGGACAGATTAGCAATCAGCCCCAGCATTTT

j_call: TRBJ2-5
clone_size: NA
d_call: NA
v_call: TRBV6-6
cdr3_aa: CASRSPGNQETQYF
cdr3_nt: TGTGCCAGCAGGTCTCCGGGTAACCAAGAGACCCAGTACTTC

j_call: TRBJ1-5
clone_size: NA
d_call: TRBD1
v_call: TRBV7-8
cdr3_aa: CASSLSGGRQPQHF
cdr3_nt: TGTGCCAGCAGCTTATCAGGGGGTCGTCAGCCCCAGCATTTT

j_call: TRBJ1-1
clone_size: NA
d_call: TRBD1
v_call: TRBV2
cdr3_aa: CASRDRGGPEAFF
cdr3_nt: TGTGCCAGTCGGGACAGGGGAGGCCCTGAAGCTTTCTTT

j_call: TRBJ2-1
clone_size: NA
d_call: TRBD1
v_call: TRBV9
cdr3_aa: CASSVEAGGYEQFF
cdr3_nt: TGTGCCAGCAGCGTAGAGGCAGGGGGATATGAGCAGTTCTTC

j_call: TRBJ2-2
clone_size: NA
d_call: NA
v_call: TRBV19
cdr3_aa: CASSIVGVTGELFF
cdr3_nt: TGTGCCAGTAGTATAGTCGGTGTCACCGGGGAGCTGTTTTTT

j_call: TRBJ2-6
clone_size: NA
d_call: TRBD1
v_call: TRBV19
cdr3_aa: CASSAIRQGAGANVLTF
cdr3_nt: TGTGCCAGTAGTGCAATCCGACAGGGGGCCGGGGCCAACGTCCTGACTTTC

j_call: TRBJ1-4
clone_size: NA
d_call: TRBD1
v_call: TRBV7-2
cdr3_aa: CASSPQDREKLFF
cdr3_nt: TGTGCCAGCAGCCCACAGGACAGGGAAAAACTGTTTTTT

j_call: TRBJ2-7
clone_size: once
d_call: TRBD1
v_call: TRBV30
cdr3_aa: CAWSHRGGYEQYF
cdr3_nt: TGTGCCTGGAGTCACAGGGGCGGATACGAGCAGTACTTC

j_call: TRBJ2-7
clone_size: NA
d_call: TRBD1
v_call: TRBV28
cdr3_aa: CASSTGAPPYEQYF
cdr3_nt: TGTGCCAGCAGTACAGGGGCCCCCCCCTACGAGCAGTACTTC

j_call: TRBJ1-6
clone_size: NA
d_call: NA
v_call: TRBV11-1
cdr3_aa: CASSLRRESPLHF
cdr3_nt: TGTGCCAGCAGCTTACGGAGGGAATCACCCCTCCACTTT

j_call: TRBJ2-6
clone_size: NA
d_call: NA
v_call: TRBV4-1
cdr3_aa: CASSQESQGGLVGANVLTF
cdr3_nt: TGCGCCAGCAGCCAAGAATCCCAGGGTGGGTTGGTTGGGGCCAACGTCCTGACTTTC

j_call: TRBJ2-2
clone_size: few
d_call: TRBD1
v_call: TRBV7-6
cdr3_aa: CASSAWDRGRFGELFF
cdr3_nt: TGTGCCAGCAGCGCATGGGACAGGGGGCGCTTTGGGGAGCTGTTTTTT

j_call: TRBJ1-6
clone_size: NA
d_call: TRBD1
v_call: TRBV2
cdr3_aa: CASSELGQGASDSPLHF
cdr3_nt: TGTGCCAGCAGTGAATTAGGACAGGGGGCAAGCGATTCACCCCTCCACTTT

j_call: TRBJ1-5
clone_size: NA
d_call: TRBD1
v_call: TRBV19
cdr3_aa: CASTPGTGGYGNQPQHF
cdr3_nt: TGTGCCAGTACCCCCGGGACAGGGGGTTACGGCAATCAGCCCCAGCATTTT

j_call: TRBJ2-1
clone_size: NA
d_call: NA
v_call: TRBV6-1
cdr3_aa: CASSELGFSYNEQFF
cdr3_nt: TGTGCCAGCAGTGAACTCGGGTTCTCCTACAATGAGCAGTTCTTC

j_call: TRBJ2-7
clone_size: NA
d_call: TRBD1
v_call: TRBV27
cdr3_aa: CASRYLTGEEQYF
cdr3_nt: TGTGCCAGCAGGTACCTGACAGGGGAGGAGCAGTACTTC

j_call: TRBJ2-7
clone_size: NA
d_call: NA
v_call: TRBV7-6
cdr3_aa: CASSPTGYEQYF
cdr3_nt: TGTGCCAGCAGCCCGACGGGATACGAGCAGTACTTC

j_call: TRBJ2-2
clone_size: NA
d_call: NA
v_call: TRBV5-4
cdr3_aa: CASSLQVAGELFF
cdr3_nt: TGTGCCAGCAGCTTACAGGTCGCCGGGGAGCTGTTTTTT

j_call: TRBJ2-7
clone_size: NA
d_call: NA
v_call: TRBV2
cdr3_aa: CASSLRVRSYEQYF
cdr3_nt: TGTGCCAGCAGCCTCAGGGTTCGGTCCTACGAGCAGTACTTC